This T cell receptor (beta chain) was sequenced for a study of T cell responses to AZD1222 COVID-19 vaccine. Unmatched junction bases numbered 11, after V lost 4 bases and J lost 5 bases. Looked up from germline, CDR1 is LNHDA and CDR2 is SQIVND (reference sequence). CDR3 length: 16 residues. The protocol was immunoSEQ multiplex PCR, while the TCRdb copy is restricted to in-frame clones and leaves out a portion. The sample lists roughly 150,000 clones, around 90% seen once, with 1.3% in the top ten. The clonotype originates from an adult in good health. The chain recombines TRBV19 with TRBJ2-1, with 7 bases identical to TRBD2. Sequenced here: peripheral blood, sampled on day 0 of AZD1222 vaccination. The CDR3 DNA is TGTGCCAGTAGTACGGACGGACTAGTGATAGACAATGAGCAGTTCTTC. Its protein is CASSTDGLVIDNEQFF.